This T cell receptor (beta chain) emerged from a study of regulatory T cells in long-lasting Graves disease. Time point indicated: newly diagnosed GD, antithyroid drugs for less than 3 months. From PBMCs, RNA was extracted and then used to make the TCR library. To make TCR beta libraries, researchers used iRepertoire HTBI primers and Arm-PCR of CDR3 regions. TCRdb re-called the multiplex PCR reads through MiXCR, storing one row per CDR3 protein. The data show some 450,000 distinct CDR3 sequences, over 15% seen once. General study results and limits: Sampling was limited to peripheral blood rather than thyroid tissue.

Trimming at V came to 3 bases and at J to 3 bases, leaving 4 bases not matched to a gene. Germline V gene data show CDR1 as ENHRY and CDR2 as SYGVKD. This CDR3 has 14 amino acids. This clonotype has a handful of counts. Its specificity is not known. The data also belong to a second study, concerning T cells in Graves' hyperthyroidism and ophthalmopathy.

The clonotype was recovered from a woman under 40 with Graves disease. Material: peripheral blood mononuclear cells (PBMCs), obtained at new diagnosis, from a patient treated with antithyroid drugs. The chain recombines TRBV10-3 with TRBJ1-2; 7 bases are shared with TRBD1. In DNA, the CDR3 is TGTGCCATCAGTGACAGGACAGGCGACTATGGCTACACCTTC. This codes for CAISDRTGDYGYTF.